The T cell receptor beta chain described here comes from a study of cytomegalovirus exposure and HLA in healthy donors. The germline gives CDR1 SGHRS, CDR2 YFSETQ. The CDR3 covers 15 residues. V lost 5 bases and J lost 4; bases outside the gene matches: 11. About this clone itself: Its antigen remains unknown.

The PCR made use of 60 Vbeta and 13 Jbeta primers. Only in-frame clones appear in the TCRdb table, and some are missing; sequencing was by immunoSEQ multiplex PCR. The table includes roughly 170,000 clones, about 82% detected once. Though nominally healthy at sampling, donors likely had unrecorded immune exposures. Study-level points and caveats: The study recorded 164 TCR beta chains that were cytomegalovirus-associated. A later analysis found that most CMV-associated TCR beta chains appeared HLA-restricted. Being productive about 90% or about 30% of the time was typical of most TCR beta V segments in an earlier analysis.

Material for sequencing was PBMCs. The V and J genes are TRBV5-1 and TRBJ2-7, with 8 bases identical to TRBD2. The TCR comes from a woman aged 18-30 years in good health and CMV-seronegative. CDR3 sequence (DNA): TGCGCCAGCAGTCCCGGTCGGGGGGGCACTTACGAGCAGTACTTC. Encoded protein: CASSPGRGGTYEQYF.